This entry describes one T cell receptor beta chain. Trimming removed 6 bases from V and 0 bases from J; junction bases left unmatched: 8. CDR3 length equals 18 residues. Germline V gives CDR1 LGHDT, CDR2 YNNKEL (reference sequence). This entry belongs to a study of control samples from healthy donors and cancer patients. Profiled with immunoSEQ multiplex PCR; TCRdb holds only in-frame clones, not every one. The table lists approximately 130,000 clones, around nine tenths of them singletons. This receptor was identified in a man under 40 in good health. The chain carries TRBV3-1 (or the pseudogene TRBV3-2) and TRBJ2-6; 10 nucleotides align to TRBD1. Input material: blood. The CDR3 coding sequence is TGTGCCAGCAGTGCCGGGACAGGGGCCCCCTCTGGGGCCAACGTCCTGACTTTC. Its protein product is CASSAGTGAPSGANVLTF.